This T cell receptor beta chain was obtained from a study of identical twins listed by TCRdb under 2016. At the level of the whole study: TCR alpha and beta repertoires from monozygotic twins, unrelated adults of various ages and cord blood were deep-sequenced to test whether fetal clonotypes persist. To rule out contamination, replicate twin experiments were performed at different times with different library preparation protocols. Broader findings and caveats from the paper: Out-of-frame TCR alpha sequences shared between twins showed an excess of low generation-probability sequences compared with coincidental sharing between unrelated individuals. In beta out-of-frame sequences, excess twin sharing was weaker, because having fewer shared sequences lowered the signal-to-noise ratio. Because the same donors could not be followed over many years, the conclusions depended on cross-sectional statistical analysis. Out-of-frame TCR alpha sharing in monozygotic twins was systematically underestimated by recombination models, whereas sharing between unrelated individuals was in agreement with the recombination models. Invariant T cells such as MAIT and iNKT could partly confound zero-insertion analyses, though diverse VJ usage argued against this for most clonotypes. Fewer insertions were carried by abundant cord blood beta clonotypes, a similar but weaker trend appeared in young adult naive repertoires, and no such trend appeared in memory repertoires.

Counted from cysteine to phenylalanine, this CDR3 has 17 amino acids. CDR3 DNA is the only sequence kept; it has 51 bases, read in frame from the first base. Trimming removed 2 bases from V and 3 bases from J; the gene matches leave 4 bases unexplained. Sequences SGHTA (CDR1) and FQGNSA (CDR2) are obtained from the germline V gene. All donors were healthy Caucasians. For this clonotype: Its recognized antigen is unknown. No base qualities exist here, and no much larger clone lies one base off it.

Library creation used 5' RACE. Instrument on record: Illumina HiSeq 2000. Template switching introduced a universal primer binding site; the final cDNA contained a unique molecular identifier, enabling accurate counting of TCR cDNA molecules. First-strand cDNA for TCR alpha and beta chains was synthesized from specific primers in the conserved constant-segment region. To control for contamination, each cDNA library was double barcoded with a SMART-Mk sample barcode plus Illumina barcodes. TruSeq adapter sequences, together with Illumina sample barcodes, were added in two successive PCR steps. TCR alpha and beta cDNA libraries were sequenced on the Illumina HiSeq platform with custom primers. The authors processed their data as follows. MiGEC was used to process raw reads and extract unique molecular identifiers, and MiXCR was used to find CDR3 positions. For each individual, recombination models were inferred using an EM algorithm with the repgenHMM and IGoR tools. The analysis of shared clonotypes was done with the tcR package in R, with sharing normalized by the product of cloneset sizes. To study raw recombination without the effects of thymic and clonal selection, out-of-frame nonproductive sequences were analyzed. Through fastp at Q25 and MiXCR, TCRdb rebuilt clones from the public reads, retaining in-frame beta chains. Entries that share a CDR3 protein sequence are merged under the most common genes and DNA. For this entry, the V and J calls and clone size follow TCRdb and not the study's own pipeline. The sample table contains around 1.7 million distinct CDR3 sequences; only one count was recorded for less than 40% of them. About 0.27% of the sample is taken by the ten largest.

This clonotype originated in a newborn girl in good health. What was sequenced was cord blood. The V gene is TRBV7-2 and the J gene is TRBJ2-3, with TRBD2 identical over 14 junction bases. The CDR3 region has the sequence CASSLWGLAGVTDTQYF. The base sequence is TGTGCCAGCAGCTTATGGGGACTAGCGGGAGTGACAGATACGCAGTATTTT.